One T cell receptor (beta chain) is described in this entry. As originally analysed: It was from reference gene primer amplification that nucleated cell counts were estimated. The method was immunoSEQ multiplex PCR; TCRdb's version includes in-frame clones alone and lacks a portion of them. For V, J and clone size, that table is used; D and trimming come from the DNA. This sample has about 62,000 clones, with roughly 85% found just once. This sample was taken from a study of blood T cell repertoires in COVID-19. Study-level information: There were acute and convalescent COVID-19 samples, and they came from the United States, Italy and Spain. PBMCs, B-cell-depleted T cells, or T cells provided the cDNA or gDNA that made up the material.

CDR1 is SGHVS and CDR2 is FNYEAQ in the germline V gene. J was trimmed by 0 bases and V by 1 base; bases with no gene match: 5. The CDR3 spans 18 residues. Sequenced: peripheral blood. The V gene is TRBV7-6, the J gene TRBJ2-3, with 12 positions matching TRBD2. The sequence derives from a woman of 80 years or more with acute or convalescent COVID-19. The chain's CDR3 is CASSLVSSGGVSTDTQYF. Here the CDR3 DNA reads TGTGCCAGCAGCTTAGTTTCTAGCGGGGGGGTAAGCACAGATACGCAGTATTTT.